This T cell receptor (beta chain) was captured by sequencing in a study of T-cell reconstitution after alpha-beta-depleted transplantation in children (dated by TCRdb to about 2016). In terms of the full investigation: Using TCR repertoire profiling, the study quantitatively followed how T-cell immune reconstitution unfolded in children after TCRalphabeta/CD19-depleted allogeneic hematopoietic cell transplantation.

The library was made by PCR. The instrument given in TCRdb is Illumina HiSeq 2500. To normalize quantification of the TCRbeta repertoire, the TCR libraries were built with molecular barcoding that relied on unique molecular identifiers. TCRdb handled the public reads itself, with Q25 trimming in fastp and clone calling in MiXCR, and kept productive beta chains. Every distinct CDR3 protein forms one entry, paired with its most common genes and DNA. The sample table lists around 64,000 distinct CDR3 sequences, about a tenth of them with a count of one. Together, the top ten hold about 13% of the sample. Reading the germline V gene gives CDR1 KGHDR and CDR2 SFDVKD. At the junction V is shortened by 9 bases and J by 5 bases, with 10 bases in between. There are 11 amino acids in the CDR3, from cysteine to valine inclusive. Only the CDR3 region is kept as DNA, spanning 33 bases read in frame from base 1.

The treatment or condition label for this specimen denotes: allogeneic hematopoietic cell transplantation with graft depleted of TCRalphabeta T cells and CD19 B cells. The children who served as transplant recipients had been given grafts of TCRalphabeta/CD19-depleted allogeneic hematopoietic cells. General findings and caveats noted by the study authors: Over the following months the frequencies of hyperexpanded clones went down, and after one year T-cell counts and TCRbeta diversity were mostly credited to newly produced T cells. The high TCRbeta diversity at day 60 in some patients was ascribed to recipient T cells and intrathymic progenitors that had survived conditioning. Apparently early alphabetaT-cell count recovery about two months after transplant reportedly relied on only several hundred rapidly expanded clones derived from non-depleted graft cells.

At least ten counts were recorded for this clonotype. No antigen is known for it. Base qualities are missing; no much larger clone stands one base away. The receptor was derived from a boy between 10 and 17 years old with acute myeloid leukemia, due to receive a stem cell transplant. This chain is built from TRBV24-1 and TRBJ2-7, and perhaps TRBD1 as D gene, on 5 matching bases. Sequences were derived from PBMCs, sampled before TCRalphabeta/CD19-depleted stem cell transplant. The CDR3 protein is CATVQGDEQYV. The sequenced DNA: TGTGCCACCGTTCAGGGTGACGAGCAGTACGTC.